This T cell receptor (beta chain) is from a study of T cells in Graves' hyperthyroidism and ophthalmopathy. The sample holds a few counts of this clonotype. The CDR3 is 17 amino acids. V was cut by 5 bases and J by 3 bases, with 19 bases left in between. From germline, CDR1 is LNHDA and CDR2 SQIVND (reference sequence). RNA transcripts gave rise to amplified TCR beta CDR3 regions. During a first-round RT-PCR of the TCR CDR3, the HTBI primer set was used. TCRdb re-analysed the multiplex PCR reads in MiXCR, keeping a single row per CDR3 protein. Of some 600,000 distinct CDR3 sequences in the sample, more than 11% are singletons; the top ten hold 5.5% to 7.5%.

This TCR was sampled from a woman in her twenties or thirties with Graves' hyperthyroidism that later progressed to Graves' ophthalmopathy. The specimen was blood. The chain carries TRBV19 and TRBJ2-2, with D possibly matching TRBD1 (6 bases). The CDR3 protein is CASSLQQGMVDTGELFF. The CDR3 DNA sequence: TGTGCCAGTAGTCTACAGCAGGGGATGGTGGACACCGGGGAGCTGTTTTTT.